The next 30 T cell receptor beta chains were all read from a single sample in a study of T cells after yellow fever vaccination. One entry per CDR3 protein, called by TCRdb with MiXCR from the 5' RACE reads. Of around 500,000 distinct CDR3 sequences in the sample, 20% to 25% were seen once. Specimen: PBMCs, collected approximately 22 days after the first yellow fever vaccination. Every receptor here comes from a young man who received the YFV17D yellow fever vaccine.

This rearrangement joins TRBV29-1 to TRBJ1-1; possibly TRBD1 for D (6 bases). CDR1 SQVTM and CDR2 ANQGSEA come from the germline V gene. This CDR3 is 14 amino acids long. With 4 bases removed from V and 0 bases from J, the gap between germline ends came to 12 bases. The CDR3 sequence is CSVGAGAMNTEAFF. CDR3 bases: TGCAGCGTTGGGGCAGGGGCTATGAACACTGAAGCTTTCTTT. Complete variable domain (other parts from reference TRBV29-1 and TRBJ1-1): SAVISQKPSRDICQRGTSLTIQCQVDSQVTMMFWYRQQPGQSLTLIATANQGSEATYESGFVIDKFPISRPNLTFSTLTVSNMSPEDSSIYLCSVGAGAMNTEAFFGQGTRLTVV.

CDR3 coding DNA: TGTGCCAGCAGCTTAGCTTTTGTGGGAAATGGGTATGAGCAGTTCTTC. Protein: CASSLAFVGNGYEQFF. The J gene is TRBJ2-1, the V gene TRBV11-2, with D uncertain. The CDR3 totals 16 residues. Germline loops: CDR1 SGHAT, CDR2 FQNNGV. V lost 1 base and J lost 8, with 18 bases in between.

The chain has TRBV7-2 and TRBJ1-6, with 8 bases identical to TRBD1. The CDR3 is made up of 15 amino acids. Germline loops: CDR1 SGHTA, CDR2 FQGNSA. Trimming removed 5 bases from V and 6 bases from J; junction bases left unmatched: 6. CDR3 in DNA: TGTGCCAGCAGCAAGGACAGGGCGGGTAATTCACCCCTCCACTTT. Translation gives CASSKDRAGNSPLHF.

This clonotype was recorded a few times. The CDR3 sequence is CASSVDPGEYPLDTQYF. In DNA form, the CDR3 reads TGTGCCAGCAGCGTAGACCCCGGGGAGTACCCGCTCGATACGCAGTATTTT. This chain uses TRBV9 with TRBJ2-3, with D possibly TRBD2 on 5 matching bases. Looked up from germline, CDR1 is SGDLS and CDR2 is YYNGEE. Trimming removed 0 bases from V and 6 bases from J, with 20 bases in between. The CDR3 consists of 17 residues.

This clonotype was seen a handful of times. The gene calls are TRBV7-2 and TRBJ1-1; no clear D gene. Germline assignment: CDR1 SGHTA and CDR2 FQGNSA. The CDR3 extends over 14 amino acids. V lost 3 bases, J lost 0 bases, and 8 bases lay in between. The CDR3 region has the DNA TGTGCCAGCAGCTTCGCCTTTTTGAACACTGAAGCTTTCTTT. It encodes CASSFAFLNTEAFF.

This clonotype was observed a few times. The V call is TRBV7-2, the J call TRBJ2-7; D may correspond to TRBD1 or TRBD2 (5 bases each). Looked up from germline, CDR1 is SGHTA and CDR2 is FQGNSA. V shed 1 base and J shed 7 bases, with 17 bases lying between them. The length of the CDR3 is 15 residues. The CDR3: CASSLGRRWGGEQYF. The CDR3 bases are TGTGCCAGCAGCTTAGGCCGGAGGTGGGGCGGGGAGCAGTACTTC.

The V and J genes are TRBV29-1 and TRBJ1-1, with a tentative D call TRBD1 (6 bases). This CDR3 contains 14 residues. V was cut by 7 bases and J by 2 bases, with 17 bases left in between. CDR1 SQVTM and CDR2 ANQGSEA come from the germline V gene. CDR3 sequence reads: CSGEGGMTNTEAFF. CDR3 nucleotide sequence: TGCAGCGGTGAGGGGGGGATGACCAACACTGAAGCTTTCTTT.

The V and J genes are TRBV27 and TRBJ1-3; D unclear. V lost 3 bases and J lost 0, with 6 bases in between. Germline loops: CDR1 MNHEY, CDR2 SMNVEV (reference sequence). The CDR3 has 14 residues. CDR3 region: CASSLSSSGNTIYF. Written as DNA, the CDR3 is TGTGCCAGCAGTTTGAGTTCCTCTGGAAACACCATATATTTT.

The sample holds a few counts of this clonotype. The rearrangement uses TRBV15 and TRBJ2-3; 11 bases are shared with TRBD2. This CDR3 has 18 residues. Per germline, CDR1 LNHNV and CDR2 YYDKDF (reference sequence). Germline trimming cut 1 base from V and 5 bases from J; bases unmatched to any gene: 11. CDR3 region: CATSRVGLAGGTGDTQYF. CDR3 coding DNA: TGTGCCACCAGCAGAGTTGGGCTAGCGGGGGGTACGGGAGATACGCAGTATTTT. The full variable domain, its missing parts supplied by reference TRBV15 and TRBJ2-3, is DAMVIQNPRYQVTQFGKPVTLSCSQTLNHNVMYWYQQKSSQAPKLLFHYYDKDFNNEADTPDNFQSRRPNTSFCFLDIRSPGLGDTAMYLCATSRVGLAGGTGDTQYFGPGTRLTVL.

The sample holds a few counts of this clonotype. This chain uses TRBV23-1 with TRBJ2-2; a weak D match, TRBD1 (6 bases). TRBV23-1 is given ORF status, its function remaining uncertain. This CDR3 is 18 amino acids long. Trimming stripped 8 bases from V and 0 bases from J, with 22 bases between. CDR3: CASGVNPGQRANTGELFF. The DNA for the CDR3 is TGCGCCAGCGGGGTTAACCCGGGACAAAGAGCGAACACCGGGGAGCTGTTTTTT.

A few counts support this clonotype. This chain links TRBV20-1 with TRBJ2-7; D unclear. The CDR3 runs to 12 residues. V shed 3 bases and J shed 1 base, with 7 bases lying between them. The germline V gene has CDR1 DFQATT and CDR2 SNEGSKA (reference sequence). CDR3 loop: CSASKLSYEQYF. CDR3 coding DNA: TGCAGTGCTAGTAAACTTTCCTACGAGCAGTACTTC.

The table lists this clonotype with many counts. The rearrangement links TRBV27 to TRBJ2-7; D is ambiguous. Germline V gene data show CDR1 as MNHEY and CDR2 as SMNVEV (reference sequence). The CDR3 extends over 13 amino acids. V dropped 3 bases and J dropped 3 bases, with 9 bases sitting between them. The CDR3 DNA reads as TGTGCCAGCAGTTTGGGCGGCGTCTACGAGCAGTACTTC. Translated, it gives CASSLGGVYEQYF.

The chain couples TRBV12-3 or TRBV12-4 to TRBJ2-3; 7 bases map to TRBD1. V was clipped by 6 bases and J by 0 bases; unmatched bases: 6. The CDR3 consists of 15 residues. CDR3 coding DNA: TGTGCCAGCAGAGCTAGGGGGCACAGCACAGATACGCAGTATTTT. It yields the protein CASRARGHSTDTQYF.

This clonotype turned up a few times. This sequence joins TRBV12-3 or TRBV12-4 and TRBJ2-1; a possible D gene is TRBD2 (5 bases). The CDR3 is 17 amino acids. V was shortened by 4 bases and J by 2 bases, with 18 bases between the two germline ends. This chain's CDR3 is CASSWGDGVGAYNEQFF. CDR3 in DNA: TGTGCCAGCAGTTGGGGTGATGGGGTCGGGGCCTACAATGAGCAGTTCTTC.

This clonotype was seen more than once but under ten times. The chain links TRBV29-1 to TRBJ1-1; no firm D call. The CDR3 is 11 residues long. Germline CDR1 reads SQVTM; CDR2 reads ANQGSEA. The V end lost 5 bases, the J end lost 6 bases, and 10 bases lay between the germline ends. The CDR3 spells CSVSRGAEAFF. The CDR3 DNA sequence: TGCAGCGTTTCCCGTGGAGCTGAAGCTTTCTTT.

This clonotype was detected a few times. The V gene is TRBV12-3 or TRBV12-4, the J gene TRBJ2-1, with 8 bases aligning to TRBD2. The CDR3 contains 15 residues. Losses at the gene ends were 4 bases for V and 5 bases for J; bases not matched to a gene: 7. CDR3: CASSSRTSGNNEQFF. CDR3 sequence (DNA): TGTGCCAGCAGTTCAAGAACTAGCGGAAACAATGAGCAGTTCTTC.

The gene calls are TRBV11-2 and TRBJ1-2, with 11 positions matching TRBD1. There are 13 residues in the CDR3. From germline, CDR1 is SGHAT and CDR2 FQNNGV. V gave up 3 bases and J gave up 7 bases; unmatched junction bases: 1. The CDR3 DNA reads as TGTGCCAGCAGCTTTGGACAGGGGGCTGGCTACACCTTC. This translates into CASSFGQGAGYTF.

This clonotype was seen many times. V usage is TRBV4-3 and J usage is TRBJ2-7; a weak D match, TRBD2 (6 bases). The V end was cut by 4 bases, the J end by 0 bases, with 13 bases between. CDR1 LGHNA and CDR2 YSLEER come from the germline V gene. There are 15 residues in the CDR3. CDR3 region: CASSPVAGSSYEQYF. CDR3 in DNA: TGCGCCAGCAGCCCAGTGGCGGGGAGCTCCTACGAGCAGTACTTC.

V is TRBV5-1 and J is TRBJ2-3; TRBD2 matches at 7 bases. Germline V lookup: CDR1 SGHRS, CDR2 YFSETQ. Trimming at V came to 1 base and at J to 2 bases, leaving 7 bases not matched to a gene. The CDR3 covers 16 residues. CDR3 bases: TGCGCCAGCAGCTTGACGCCGGGGACTAACACAGATACGCAGTATTTT. Its translation is CASSLTPGTNTDTQYF.

The V gene is TRBV11-2, the J gene TRBJ2-1, with D perhaps TRBD1 or TRBD2 (6 bases each). Trimming removed 1 base at V and 8 bases at J, with 15 bases between. The CDR3 contains 15 residues. CDR1 is SGHAT, CDR2 FQNNGV, per germline. The CDR3 DNA is TGTGCCAGCAGCTTAGGGGCGAGGGGGGCGTATGAGCAGTTCTTC. Its protein product is CASSLGARGAYEQFF.

This clonotype came up a few times. The chain has TRBV20-1 and TRBJ1-5; D is possibly TRBD1 (5 bases). Per the germline V gene, CDR1 is DFQATT and CDR2 is SNEGSKA (reference sequence). V was trimmed by 3 bases and J by 4 bases, leaving 10 bases between them. The length of the CDR3 is 13 residues. CDR3 in DNA: TGCAGTGCTAGTACTCCAGGGAATCAGCCCCAGCATTTT. This encodes CSASTPGNQPQHF.

The chain couples TRBV4-3 to TRBJ1-3, with D possibly being TRBD1 (5 bases). The CDR3 has 15 amino acids. The germline gives CDR1 LGHNA, CDR2 YSLEER. V was pared by 1 base and J by 4 bases, with 11 bases between. CDR3 DNA: TGCGCCAGCAGCCAAGGGCTGGGGCACGGAAACACCATATATTTT. The encoded protein is CASSQGLGHGNTIYF.

This clonotype came up many times. This rearrangement joins TRBV7-9 to TRBJ1-1; tentative D call: TRBD1 (5 bases). The ends were cut back, 5 bases at V and 0 bases at J, with 10 bases in the middle. Germline CDR1 is SEHNR and CDR2 is FQNEAQ (reference sequence). The CDR3 runs 14 residues. CDR3 sequence reads: CASSPQTVNTEAFF. The CDR3 nucleotides are TGTGCCAGCAGCCCGCAGACAGTGAACACTGAAGCTTTCTTT.

This chain connects TRBV6-5 to TRBJ2-7; D gene uncertain. The CDR3 covers 13 residues. Per germline, CDR1 MNHEY and CDR2 SVGAGI. The ends were cut back, 0 bases at V and 2 bases at J, with 5 bases in the middle. The CDR3 nucleotides are TGTGCCAGCAGTTACTCGGACGCCTACGAGCAGTACTTC. As protein: CASSYSDAYEQYF.

V is TRBV7-2 and J is TRBJ1-2, with D possibly matching TRBD1 (6 bases). The germline V and J ends were trimmed by 0 bases and 2 bases, with 7 bases remaining between them. Germline values: CDR1 SGHTA, CDR2 FQGNSA. This CDR3 has 14 amino acids. This chain's CDR3 is CASSLAGGNYGYTF. CDR3 nucleotide sequence: TGTGCCAGCAGCTTAGCTGGGGGCAACTATGGCTACACCTTC.

The rearrangement joins TRBV5-1 to TRBJ2-7; 9 bases agree with TRBD1. This CDR3 region has 14 residues. Germline lookup yields CDR1 SGHRS and CDR2 YFSETQ. With V trimmed by 4 bases and J by 6 bases, 8 bases remained unmatched. The CDR3 region has the DNA TGCGCCAGCAGCGACGGGGACAGGGCCTCCGAGCAGTACTTC. Protein product: CASSDGDRASEQYF.

The rearrangement joins TRBV2 to TRBJ2-2, with D maybe TRBD1 (5 bases). There are 14 residues in the CDR3. Between the trimmed V and J ends, which lost 6 bases and 1 base, there was a span of 9 bases. The V gene's germline CDR1 is SNHLY and CDR2 FYNNEI. The CDR3 here is CASRWTQNTGELFF. The CDR3 DNA reads as TGTGCCAGCAGATGGACACAGAACACCGGGGAGCTGTTTTTT.

This clonotype was counted many times. V gene TRBV9 combines with J gene TRBJ2-1, with D perhaps matching TRBD1 (6 bases). This CDR3 is 13 amino acids long. Germline V gene lookup returns CDR1 SGDLS and CDR2 YYNGEE. Trimming pared 3 bases from V and 3 bases from J, leaving 7 bases between. CDR3 DNA sequence: TGTGCCAGCAGCGGGGACATCTACAATGAGCAGTTCTTC. Translation gives CASSGDIYNEQFF. Variable domain in full (rest from reference TRBV9 and TRBJ2-1): DSGVTQTPKHLITATGQRVTLRCSPRSGDLSVYWYQQSLDQGLQFLIQYYNGEERAKGNILERFSAQQFPDLHSELNLSSLELGDSALYFCASSGDIYNEQFFGPGTRLTVL.

This clonotype was seen a handful of times. The gene calls are TRBV7-2 and TRBJ1-1, with D perhaps matching TRBD1 (5 bases). The CDR3 consists of 15 residues. CDR1 is SGHTA and CDR2 is FQGNSA in the germline V gene. Trimming took 5 bases from V and 4 from J, leaving 17 bases between them. This chain's CDR3 is CASSGGGGRGTEAFF. The CDR3 region has the DNA TGTGCCAGCAGCGGGGGTGGGGGTAGGGGCACTGAAGCTTTCTTT. The variable domain in full, with the rest retrieved from reference TRBV7-2 and TRBJ1-1, is GAGVSQSPSNKVTEKGKDVELRCDPISGHTALYWYRQSLGQGLEFLIYFQGNSAPDKSGLPSDRFSAERTGGSVSTLTIQRTQQEDSAVYLCASSGGGGRGTEAFFGQGTRLTVV.

This clonotype was seen a handful of times. This chain links TRBV5-5 with TRBJ2-7, with 12 bases lining up with TRBD2. CDR1 and CDR2 from the germline V gene are SGHKS and YYEKEE (reference sequence). With V trimmed by 3 bases and J by 3 bases, 4 bases remained unmatched. The CDR3 runs 15 residues. As DNA, the CDR3 is TGTGCCAGCAGCTGGGCACTAGCGGGGGGCTACGAGCAGTACGTC. It yields the protein CASSWALAGGYEQYV.